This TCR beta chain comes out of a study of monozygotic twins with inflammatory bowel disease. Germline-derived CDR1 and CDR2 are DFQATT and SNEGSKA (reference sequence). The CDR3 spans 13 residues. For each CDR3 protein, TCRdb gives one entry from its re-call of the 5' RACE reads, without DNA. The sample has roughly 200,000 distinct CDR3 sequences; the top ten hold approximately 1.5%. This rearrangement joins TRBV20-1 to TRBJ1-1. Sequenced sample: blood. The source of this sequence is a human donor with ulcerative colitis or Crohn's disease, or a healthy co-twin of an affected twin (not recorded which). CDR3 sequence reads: CSARLGSSTEAFF.